What follows are 10 T cell receptor beta chains derived from one specimen sequenced in a study of cytomegalovirus exposure and HLA in healthy donors. PCR primers comprised 60 Vbeta and 13 Jbeta primers. Assay used: immunoSEQ multiplex PCR; TCRdb lists only in-frame clones, some missing. The sample includes 160,000 or so clones, approximately 80% of them seen just once. Sequencing was performed on PBMCs. These receptors originate from a man aged 30-40 years in good health and CMV-seropositive.

There are a few counts of this clone. The sample has other DNA sequences that encode this CDR3 too. The J gene is TRBJ1-4, the V gene TRBV5-1; D call uncertain. V lost 2 bases and J 7 bases, leaving 18 bases between the germline ends. The germline gives CDR1 SGHRS, CDR2 YFSETQ. The CDR3 covers 16 residues. DNA of the CDR3: TGCGCCAGCAGCTTACTCGGTCAGGTCGGGAGTGAAAAACTGTTTTTT. Translating it yields CASSLLGQVGSEKLFF.

The chain is built from TRBV6-5 and TRBJ1-2, with TRBD1 matching 8 bases. The V gene's germline CDR1 is MNHEY and CDR2 SVGAGI. Trimming cost V 4 bases and J 7 bases; bases outside gene matches: 5. CDR3 length: 13 amino acids. The DNA of the CDR3 is TGTGCCAGCAGTTCAGGACAGGGCAGTGGCTACACCTTC. Encoded protein: CASSSGQGSGYTF.

The V gene is TRBV7-9, the J gene TRBJ1-2, with TRBD1 as a possible D gene (5 bases). This CDR3 contains 13 residues. CDR1 is SEHNR, CDR2 FQNEAQ, per germline (reference sequence). V was trimmed by 5 bases and J by 4 bases, leaving 11 bases between them. CDR3 coding DNA: TGTGCCAGCAGCAAGACAGCCACCTATGGCTACACCTTC. As protein: CASSKTATYGYTF.

The chain combines TRBV19 with TRBJ2-2; 9 bases line up with TRBD2. This CDR3 has 16 amino acids. CDR1 LNHDA and CDR2 SQIVND come from the germline V gene (reference sequence). With V trimmed by 2 bases and J by 7 bases, 8 bases remained unmatched. The chain's CDR3 is CASSISAGGRVGELFF. CDR3 DNA sequence: TGTGCCAGTAGTATATCAGCGGGGGGCAGGGTCGGGGAGCTGTTTTTT. The entire variable domain, with the rest obtained from reference TRBV19 and TRBJ2-2, is as follows: DGGITQSPKYLFRKEGQNVTLSCEQNLNHDAMYWYRQDPGQGLRLIYYSQIVNDFQKGDIAEGYSVSREKKESFPLTVTSAQKNPTAFYLCASSISAGGRVGELFFGEGSRLTVL.

V gene TRBV5-1 combines with J gene TRBJ2-3, with D possibly being TRBD2 (6 bases). V was clipped by 3 bases and J by 0 bases, with 14 bases between them. The CDR3 contains 16 residues. CDR1 and CDR2 (germline): SGHRS, YFSETQ. The CDR3: CASSSGVDPSTDTQYF. The DNA for the CDR3 is TGCGCCAGCAGCTCGGGGGTTGACCCTAGCACAGATACGCAGTATTTT.

The chain is built from TRBV12-2 and TRBJ2-1; the table gives TRBD2 as D, unverified against the DNA. TRBV12-2 is assigned pseudogene status. The CDR3 is 16 residues long. The CDR3 is CASRRTTSGQYNEQFF. CDR3 sequence (DNA): TGTGCAAGTCGCAGAACGACTAGCGGCCAGTACAATGAGCAGTTCTTC.

The rearrangement links TRBV30 to TRBJ2-7; TRBD2 matches 12 bases. V lost 0 bases to trimming and J lost 0 bases; unmatched junction nucleotides: 6. The CDR3 spans 17 residues. Germline values: CDR1 GTSNPN, CDR2 SVGIG (reference sequence). In DNA form, the CDR3 reads TGTGCCTGGAGTGTACCACTAGCGGGGGGCAGCTCCTACGAGCAGTACTTC. Protein: CAWSVPLAGGSSYEQYF. The full variable domain, its missing parts supplied by reference TRBV30 and TRBJ2-7, is SQTIHQWPATLVQPVGSPLSLECTVEGTSNPNLYWYRQAAGRGLQLLFYSVGIGQISSEVPQNLSASRPQDRQFILSSKKLLLSDSGFYLCAWSVPLAGGSSYEQYFGPGTRLTVT.

The chain employs TRBV7-2 and TRBJ1-5; no firm D call. The CDR3 extends over 13 amino acids. Looked up from germline, CDR1 is SGHTA and CDR2 is FQGNSA. V lost 2 bases to trimming and J lost 7 bases, with 9 bases between them. CDR3 DNA: TGTGCCAGCAGCTTAAACTCGGGGCAGCCCCAGCATTTT. Amino acid sequence: CASSLNSGQPQHF. The full variable domain, with the rest looked up from reference TRBV7-2 and TRBJ1-5, is GAGVSQSPSNKVTEKGKDVELRCDPISGHTALYWYRQSLGQGLEFLIYFQGNSAPDKSGLPSDRFSAERTGGSVSTLTIQRTQQEDSAVYLCASSLNSGQPQHFGDGTRLSIL.

The chain uses TRBV5-1 and TRBJ1-4, with D tentatively TRBD1 (6 bases). This CDR3 region has 15 residues. Germline V CDR1 and CDR2: SGHRS, YFSETQ. V lost 1 base and J 12 bases, leaving 19 bases between the germline ends. CDR3 sequence: CASSLTLQGEGELFF. In nucleotides, the CDR3 is TGCGCCAGCAGCTTGACTTTACAGGGCGAAGGAGAACTGTTTTTT.

The chain has TRBV27 and TRBJ2-7; 11 nucleotides align to TRBD1. The CDR3 runs 15 residues. Germline V gene lookup returns CDR1 MNHEY and CDR2 SMNVEV (reference sequence). The V gene end was trimmed by 6 bases and the J gene end by 9 bases; junction bases not matched to a gene: 13. CDR3 amino acids: CASSYGGDRGSRQYF. The CDR3 region has the DNA TGTGCCAGCAGCTATGGGGGGGACAGGGGGTCGAGGCAGTACTTC.